The clone carrying this T cell receptor (beta chain) was observed a few times. Its matching antigen is unknown. These data come from a study of CD8+CD57+ T cells in acquired aplastic anemia. Study as a whole: Recorded DNA amounts for sorted CD4+ and CD8+ cells had an average of around 3.5 ug. The study, taken as a whole, reports: Between the patient and control groups, CD8+ Simpson's diversity did not differ significantly. Patients and controls had in common twenty-nine CD8+ CDR3 sequences.

The TCR beta profiling, which covered VDJ combination and CDR3 sequence, was carried out using genomic DNA as the template. TCRdb itself ran the reads through MiXCR, one entry per CDR3 protein. Among more than 150,000 distinct CDR3 sequences, 35% to 50% were seen once, and the ten largest hold approximately 2.9%. The V end was cut by 4 bases, the J end by 5 bases, with 12 bases between. This CDR3 has 15 residues. Germline-derived CDR1 and CDR2 are LGHNA and YNFKEQ. The TCR sequence derives from a human donor in good health. The source material was sorted CD4+, CD8+, or CD8+CD57+ T cells (not recorded which) from PBMCs. This chain joins TRBV4-2 and TRBJ1-6; D is unresolved. The CDR3, as DNA: TGTGCCAGCAGCCTCAGTAGCACAAATAATTCACCCCTCCACTTT. This codes for CASSLSSTNNSPLHF.